This is a list of T cell receptor beta chains from one sample in a study of OX40 agonist ivuxolimab in advanced cancers. Sequencing was performed with immunoSEQ multiplex PCR; in TCRdb, only in-frame clones are kept and a portion is missing. The sample records tens of thousands of clones, 87% being singletons. The sample consisted of CD4+ or CD8+ T cells sorted from blood, taken in a trial of the OX40 agonist ivuxolimab. The source of these receptors is an adult with an advanced solid tumor such as melanoma, head and neck, liver or kidney cancer. Each CDR3 is given with its conserved first and last residue. D genes are given only for firm matches. Size values are once, few and many counts, or a class for expanded clones, and some rows have none.

V	size	length	J	D	CDR3	DNA
TRBV7-2	.	13	TRBJ1-3	.	CASSPSRLDTIYF	TGTGCCAGCAGCCCCTCAAGGTTAGACACCATATATTTT
TRBV7-8	.	14	TRBJ2-5	.	CASSSGASQETQYF	TGTGCCAGCAGCTCCGGGGCCAGTCAGGAGACCCAGTACTTC
TRBV5-1	.	15	TRBJ1-1	.	CASRGEGVENTEAFF	TGCGCCAGCAGAGGTGAAGGAGTTGAGAACACTGAAGCTTTCTTT
TRBV15	.	15	TRBJ1-5	.	CATSRVRDSNQPQHF	TGTGCCACCAGCAGAGTTCGGGACAGCAATCAGCCCCAGCATTTT
TRBV6-5	.	12	TRBJ1-5	TRBD1	CASNLRQGPPHF	TGTGCCAGCAACCTGAGACAGGGCCCTCCGCATTTT
TRBV30	.	15	TRBJ1-6	.	CAWREGGRTYSPLHF	TGTGCCTGGAGGGAGGGGGGACGAACGTATTCACCCCTCCACTTT
TRBV10-2	few	17	TRBJ2-2	.	CASSDNGGRGNTGELFF	TGCGCCAGCAGTGATAACGGGGGGCGAGGGAACACCGGGGAGCTGTTTTTT
TRBV19	.	15	TRBJ2-1	TRBD2	CASSIGGGSYNEQFF	TGTGCCAGTAGCATCGGGGGGGGCTCCTACAATGAGCAGTTCTTC
TRBV5-1	.	14	TRBJ1-1	.	CASSLEAGRTEAFF	TGCGCCAGCAGCTTGGAAGCGGGGAGGACTGAAGCTTTCTTT
TRBV25-1	.	17	TRBJ2-3	TRBD2	CASSSRGSGGSTDTQYF	TGTGCCAGCAGTTCCCGTGGGAGCGGGGGCTCCACGGATACGCAGTATTTT
TRBV18	few	13	TRBJ1-5	.	CASSPDTNQPQHF	TGTGCCAGCTCACCTGATACCAATCAGCCCCAGCATTTT
TRBV7-9	once	14	TRBJ1-1	.	CASSLLSGASEAFF	TGTGCCAGCAGCTTATTGAGCGGGGCTTCTGAAGCTTTCTTT
TRBV9	.	14	TRBJ2-5	.	CASSAFTSTETQYF	TGTGCCAGCAGCGCCTTTACTAGCACGGAGACCCAGTACTTC
TRBV6-6	.	11	TRBJ2-3	.	CASSSGNTQYF	TGTGCCAGCAGTTCAGGGAATACGCAGTATTTT
TRBV6-5	.	14	TRBJ1-1	TRBD1	CASSAWGQGYEAFF	TGTGCCAGCAGTGCCTGGGGACAGGGTTATGAAGCTTTCTTT
TRBV5-4	.	15	TRBJ2-1	TRBD1	CASSRPGQGRDEQFF	TGTGCCAGCAGCCGCCCCGGACAGGGTAGGGATGAGCAGTTCTTC
TRBV7-2	.	14	TRBJ2-7	.	CASSGGPSWYEQYF	TGTGCCAGCAGCGGAGGGCCTAGCTGGTACGAGCAGTACTTC
TRBV19	.	17	TRBJ1-5	.	CASSILQVRISNQPQHF	TGTGCCAGTAGTATTCTCCAGGTCCGAATAAGCAATCAGCCCCAGCATTTT
TRBV7-2	.	13	TRBJ2-3	.	CASSRGGPDTQYF	TGTGCCAGCAGCCGCGGAGGGCCCGATACGCAGTATTTT
TRBV4-1	.	16	TRBJ1-2	TRBD1	CASSPSGQGISVGYTF	TGCGCCAGCAGCCCATCGGGACAGGGGATATCCGTTGGCTACACCTTC